This entry concerns a single T cell receptor beta chain. Its antigen remains unknown. As the sequencing template, cDNA was produced by extracting RNA and reverse transcribing it. The repertoire was sequenced with immunoSEQ multiplex PCR; TCRdb's copy has only in-frame clones and lacks some. The data hold some 170,000 clones, with 50% to 65% observed a single time. The source of the sample is a study of CD8+ T cells in alopecia areata. Study results and caveats: TCR sharing was clearer in mice than between patients, perhaps partly owing to patient HLA diversity.

Treatment meaning: oral pan-JAK inhibitor, 5-10 mg twice daily. Germline assignment: CDR1 MNHNY and CDR2 SVGAGI (reference sequence). Trimming left V 0 bases short and J 10 bases short, with 13 bases between. The CDR3 is 14 residues long. V is TRBV6-6 and J is TRBJ2-1; D is undetermined. The receptor's source is a human donor with alopecia areata. The source material was CD8+ T cells sorted from blood, sampled at week 24, from a patient treated with tofacitinib. CDR3 region: CASSYSIESEEQFF. For the CDR3, the DNA is TGTGCCAGCAGTTACTCGATCGAATCCGAGGAGCAGTTCTTC.